This TCR beta chain came from a study of beta chain features in type 1 diabetes. Findings of the study overall: Any HLA type influence on TCRB rearrangement was left unresolved here. TCRB CDR3s were moderately but significantly shorter in Type 1 diabetes patients in all four CD4+ subsets. A closer apparent resemblance between naive, central memory and Treg TCRB repertoires was seen in patients than in healthy donors.

This CDR3 is built from 13 residues. Germline lookup yields CDR1 SGHTA and CDR2 FQGNSA. V was pared by 0 bases and J by 6 bases, with 7 bases between. Note on this clone: Its antigen is not identified.

Of the isolated RNA, all was reverse transcribed, and so the sequenced material was expressed TCRB transcripts. Repertoires were generated with immunoSEQ multiplex PCR, while TCRdb's copy carries only in-frame clones and drops some. The sample holds about 410,000 clones, about 15% seen once. V is TRBV7-2 and J is TRBJ2-3; perhaps TRBD1 as D (5 bases). The receptor's source is a man aged 25 to 40 in good health. Specimen: naive CD4+ T cells from blood. CDR3: CASSLANRDTQYF. Here the CDR3 DNA reads TGTGCCAGCAGCTTAGCCAACAGGGATACGCAGTATTTT.